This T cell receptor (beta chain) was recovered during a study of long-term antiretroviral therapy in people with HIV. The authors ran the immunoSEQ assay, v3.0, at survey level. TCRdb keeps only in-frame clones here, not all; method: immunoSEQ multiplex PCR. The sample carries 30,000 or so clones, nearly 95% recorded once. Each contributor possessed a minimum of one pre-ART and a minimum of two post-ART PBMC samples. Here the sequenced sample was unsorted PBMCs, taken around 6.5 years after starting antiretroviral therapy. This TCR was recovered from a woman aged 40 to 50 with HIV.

CDR3 in DNA: TGCGCCAGCAGTCAACCGCGGACTAGCGGGTACTCTGGGGCCAACGTCCTGACTTTC. This translates into CASSQPRTSGYSGANVLTF. J is TRBJ2-6 and V is TRBV23-1, with 11 bases identical to TRBD2. TRBV23-1 is noted as an ORF with a role that remains uncertain. The V gene end was trimmed by 2 bases and the J gene end by 0 bases; junction bases not matched to a gene: 6. CDR3 length: 19 amino acids.